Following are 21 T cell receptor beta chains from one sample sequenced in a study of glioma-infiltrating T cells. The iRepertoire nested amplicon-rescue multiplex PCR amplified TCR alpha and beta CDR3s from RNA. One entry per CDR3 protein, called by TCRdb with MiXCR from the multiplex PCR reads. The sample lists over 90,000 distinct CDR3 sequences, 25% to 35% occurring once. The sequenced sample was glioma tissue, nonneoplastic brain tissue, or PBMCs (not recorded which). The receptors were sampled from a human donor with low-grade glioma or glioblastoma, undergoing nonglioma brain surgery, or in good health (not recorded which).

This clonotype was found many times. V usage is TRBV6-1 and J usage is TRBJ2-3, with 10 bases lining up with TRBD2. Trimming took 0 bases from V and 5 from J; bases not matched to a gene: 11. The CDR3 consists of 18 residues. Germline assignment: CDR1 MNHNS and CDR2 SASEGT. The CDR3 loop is CASSEATGASGGRDTQYF. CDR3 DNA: TGTGCCAGCAGTGAAGCGACAGGCGCTAGCGGGGGCCGAGATACGCAGTATTTT.

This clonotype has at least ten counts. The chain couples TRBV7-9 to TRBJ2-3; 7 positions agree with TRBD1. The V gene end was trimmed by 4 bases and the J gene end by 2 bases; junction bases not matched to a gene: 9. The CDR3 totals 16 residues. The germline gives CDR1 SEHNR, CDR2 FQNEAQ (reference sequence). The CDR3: CASSSLLQGNTDTQYF. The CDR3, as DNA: TGTGCCAGCAGCTCTCTTCTACAGGGGAACACAGATACGCAGTATTTT.

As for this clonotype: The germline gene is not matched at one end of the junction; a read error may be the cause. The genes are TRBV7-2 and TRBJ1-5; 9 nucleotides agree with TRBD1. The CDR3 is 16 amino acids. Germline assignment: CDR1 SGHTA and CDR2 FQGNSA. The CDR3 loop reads CASSSDRGFGNQRQHF. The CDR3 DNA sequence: TGTGCCAGCAGCTCAGACAGGGGGTTCGGCAATCAGCGCCAGCATTTT.

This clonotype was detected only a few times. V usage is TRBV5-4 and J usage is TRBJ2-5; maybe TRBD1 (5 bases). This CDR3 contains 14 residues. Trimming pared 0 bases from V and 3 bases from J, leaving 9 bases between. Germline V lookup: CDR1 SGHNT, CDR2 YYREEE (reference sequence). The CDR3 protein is CASSLGQMKETQYF. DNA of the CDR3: TGTGCCAGCAGCTTGGGACAGATGAAAGAGACCCAGTACTTC.

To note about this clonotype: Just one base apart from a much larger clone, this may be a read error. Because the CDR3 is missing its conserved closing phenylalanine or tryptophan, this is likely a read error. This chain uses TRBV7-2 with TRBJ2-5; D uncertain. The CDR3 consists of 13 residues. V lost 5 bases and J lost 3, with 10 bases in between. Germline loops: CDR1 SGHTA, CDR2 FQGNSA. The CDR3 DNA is TGTGCCAGCAGCCAATCCCTGAAAGAGACCCAGTACCTC. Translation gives CASSQSLKETQYL.

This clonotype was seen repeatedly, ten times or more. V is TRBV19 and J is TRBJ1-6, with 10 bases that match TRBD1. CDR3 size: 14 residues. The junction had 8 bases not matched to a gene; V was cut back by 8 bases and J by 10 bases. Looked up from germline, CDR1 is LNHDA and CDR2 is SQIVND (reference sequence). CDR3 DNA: TGTGCCAGTGCAATCGGGACAGGGGACTCACCCCTCCACTTT. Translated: CASAIGTGDSPLHF. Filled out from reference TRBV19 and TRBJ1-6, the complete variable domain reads DGGITQSPKYLFRKEGQNVTLSCEQNLNHDAMYWYRQDPGQGLRLIYYSQIVNDFQKGDIAEGYSVSREKKESFPLTVTSAQKNPTAFYLCASAIGTGDSPLHFGNGTRLTVT.

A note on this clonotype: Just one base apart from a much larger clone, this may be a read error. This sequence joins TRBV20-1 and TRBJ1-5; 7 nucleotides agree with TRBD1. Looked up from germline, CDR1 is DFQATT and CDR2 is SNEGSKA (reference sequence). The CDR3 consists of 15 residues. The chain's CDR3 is CGARDAAGGHQPQHF. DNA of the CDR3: TGCGGTGCTAGAGATGCGGCAGGGGGTCATCAGCCCCAGCATTTT.

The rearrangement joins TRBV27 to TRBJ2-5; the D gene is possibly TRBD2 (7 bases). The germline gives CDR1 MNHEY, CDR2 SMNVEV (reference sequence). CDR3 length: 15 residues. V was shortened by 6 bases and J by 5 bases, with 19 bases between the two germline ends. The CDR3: CASRSPSRGGETQYF. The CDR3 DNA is TGTGCCAGCAGATCGCCCTCTAGGGGGGGGGAGACCCAGTACTTC.

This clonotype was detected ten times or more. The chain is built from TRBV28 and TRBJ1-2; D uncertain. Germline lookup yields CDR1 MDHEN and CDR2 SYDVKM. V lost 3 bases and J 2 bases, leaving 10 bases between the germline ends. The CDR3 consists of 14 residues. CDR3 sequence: CASSLIVGNYGYTF. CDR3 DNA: TGTGCCAGCAGTTTGATTGTTGGGAACTATGGCTACACCTTC.

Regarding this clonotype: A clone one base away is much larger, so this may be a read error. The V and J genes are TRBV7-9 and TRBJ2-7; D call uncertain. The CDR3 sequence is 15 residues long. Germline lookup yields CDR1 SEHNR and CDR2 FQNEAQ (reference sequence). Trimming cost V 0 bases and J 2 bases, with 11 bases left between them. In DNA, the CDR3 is TGTGCCAGCAGCTTAGCTACGGGCCCAACCTACGAGCAGTACTTC. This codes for CASSLATGPTYEQYF.

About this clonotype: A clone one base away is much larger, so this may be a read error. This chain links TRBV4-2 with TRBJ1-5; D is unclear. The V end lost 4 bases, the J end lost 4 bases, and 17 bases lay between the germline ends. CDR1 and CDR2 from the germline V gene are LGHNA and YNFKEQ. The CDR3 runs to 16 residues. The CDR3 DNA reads TGTGCCAGCAGCCCCACCACAGCGACTACTAATCAGCCCCAGCATTTT. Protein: CASSPTTATTNQPQHF.

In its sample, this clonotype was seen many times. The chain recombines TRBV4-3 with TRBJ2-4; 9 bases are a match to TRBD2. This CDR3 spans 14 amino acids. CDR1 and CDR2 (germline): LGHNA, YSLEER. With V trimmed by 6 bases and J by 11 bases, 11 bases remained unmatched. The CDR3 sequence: CASSPVPAGGVQYF. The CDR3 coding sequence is TGCGCCAGCAGTCCAGTACCAGCGGGGGGAGTTCAGTACTTC.

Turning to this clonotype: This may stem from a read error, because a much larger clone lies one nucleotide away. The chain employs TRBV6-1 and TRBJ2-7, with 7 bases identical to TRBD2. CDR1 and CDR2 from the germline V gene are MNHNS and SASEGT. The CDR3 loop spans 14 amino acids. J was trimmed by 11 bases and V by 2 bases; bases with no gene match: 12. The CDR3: CASSERTRGREKYF. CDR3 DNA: TGTGCCAGCAGTGAACGGACGCGGGGGAGAGAGAAGTACTTC.

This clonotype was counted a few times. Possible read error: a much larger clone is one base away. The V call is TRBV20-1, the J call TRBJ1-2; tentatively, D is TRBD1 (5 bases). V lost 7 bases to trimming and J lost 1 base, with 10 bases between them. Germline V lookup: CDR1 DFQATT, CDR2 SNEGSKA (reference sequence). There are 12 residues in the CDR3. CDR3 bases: TGCAGTGTTGGGCAGGGTAACTATGGCTACACCTTC. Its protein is CSVGQGNYGYTF.

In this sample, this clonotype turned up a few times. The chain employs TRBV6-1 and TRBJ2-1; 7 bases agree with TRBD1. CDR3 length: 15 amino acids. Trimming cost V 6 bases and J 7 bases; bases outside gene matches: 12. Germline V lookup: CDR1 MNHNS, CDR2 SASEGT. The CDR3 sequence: CASSRQGLARNEQFF. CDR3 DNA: TGTGCCAGCAGCCGACAGGGATTGGCTCGGAATGAGCAGTTCTTC.

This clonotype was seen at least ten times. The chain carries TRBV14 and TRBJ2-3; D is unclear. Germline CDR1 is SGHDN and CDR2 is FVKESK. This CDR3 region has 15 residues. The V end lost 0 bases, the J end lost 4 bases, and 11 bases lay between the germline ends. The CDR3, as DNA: TGTGCCAGCAGCCAAGAGTTGGATCTAGCAGATACGCAGTATTTT. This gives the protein CASSQELDLADTQYF.

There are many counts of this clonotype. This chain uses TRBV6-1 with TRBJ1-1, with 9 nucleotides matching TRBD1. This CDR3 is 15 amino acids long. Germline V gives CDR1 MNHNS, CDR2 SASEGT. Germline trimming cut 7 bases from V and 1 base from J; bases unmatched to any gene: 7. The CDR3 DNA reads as TGTGCCAGCATTAGACAGGGGGGCGCGAACACTGAAGCTTTCTTT. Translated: CASIRQGGANTEAFF.

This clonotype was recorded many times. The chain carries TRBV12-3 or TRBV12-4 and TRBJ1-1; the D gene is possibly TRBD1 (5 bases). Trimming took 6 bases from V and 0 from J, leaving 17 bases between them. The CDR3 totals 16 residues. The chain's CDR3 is CASSPSPGSVNTEAFF. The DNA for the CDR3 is TGTGCCAGCAGCCCATCCCCAGGGAGCGTGAACACTGAAGCTTTCTTT.

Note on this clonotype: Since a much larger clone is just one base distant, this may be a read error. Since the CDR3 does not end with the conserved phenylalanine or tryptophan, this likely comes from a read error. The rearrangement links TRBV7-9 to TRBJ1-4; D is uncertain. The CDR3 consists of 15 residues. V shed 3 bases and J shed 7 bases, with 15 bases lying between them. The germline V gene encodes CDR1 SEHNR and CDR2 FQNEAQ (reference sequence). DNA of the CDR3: TGTGCCAGCAGCTTCGCCGGAACTGCAGCTGAAAAACTGTTTCTT. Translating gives CASSFAGTAAEKLFL.

The CDR3 bases are TGTGCCACCAGCAGAGATCCGGGGGCGGTAAATGAAAAACTGTTTTTT. Its translation: CATSRDPGAVNEKLFF. V is TRBV15 and J is TRBJ1-4; the D gene is possibly TRBD1 (6 bases). This CDR3 spans 16 amino acids. Trimming shortened V by 0 bases and J by 5 bases, and 13 bases separated the two germline ends. The V gene's germline CDR1 is LNHNV and CDR2 YYDKDF (reference sequence).

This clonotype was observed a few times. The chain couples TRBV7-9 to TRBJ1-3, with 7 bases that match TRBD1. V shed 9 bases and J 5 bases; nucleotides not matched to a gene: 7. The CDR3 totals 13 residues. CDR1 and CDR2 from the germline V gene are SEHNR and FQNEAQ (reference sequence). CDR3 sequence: CASKTGLRNTIYF. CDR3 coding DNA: TGTGCCAGTAAGACAGGGCTTCGAAACACCATATATTTT.